The TCR beta chain described here comes from a study of cytomegalovirus exposure and HLA in healthy donors. Comment on this clone: Its specificity is unknown.

The CDR3 is made up of 14 amino acids. The V segment lost 5 bases and the J segment 2 bases; nucleotides outside the gene matches: 2. The V gene's germline CDR1 is SGHAT and CDR2 FQNNGV. Study-wide results and caveats: Later analysis identified 15,000 to 20,000 TCR beta sequences associated with HLA alleles, using a false discovery rate threshold of 0.05.

60 Vbeta and 13 Jbeta primers were used in PCR. Authors' processing steps: A later analysis tallied some 84 million unique TCR beta chains, some 10 million of them shared. The method was immunoSEQ multiplex PCR; TCRdb's version includes in-frame clones alone and lacks a portion of them. V and J calls plus clone size are reproduced from that table; the DNA served to infer D and trimming. The data hold around 100,000 clones, with 78% observed a single time. The sequence came from a woman in her thirties or forties in good health and CMV-seropositive. The sequenced material came from PBMCs. The chain carries TRBV11-2 and TRBJ1-3, with 8 bases aligning to TRBD1. The CDR3 here is CASSPDRAGNTIYF. The CDR3 DNA is TGTGCCAGCAGCCCGGACAGGGCTGGAAACACCATATATTTT. Based on the CDR3 plus reference TRBV11-2 and TRBJ1-3, the full variable domain is EAGVAQSPRYKIIEKRQSVAFWCNPISGHATLYWYQQILGQGPKLLIQFQNNGVVDDSQLPKDRFSAERLKGVDSTLKIQPAKLEDSAVYLCASSPDRAGNTIYFGEGSWLTVV.